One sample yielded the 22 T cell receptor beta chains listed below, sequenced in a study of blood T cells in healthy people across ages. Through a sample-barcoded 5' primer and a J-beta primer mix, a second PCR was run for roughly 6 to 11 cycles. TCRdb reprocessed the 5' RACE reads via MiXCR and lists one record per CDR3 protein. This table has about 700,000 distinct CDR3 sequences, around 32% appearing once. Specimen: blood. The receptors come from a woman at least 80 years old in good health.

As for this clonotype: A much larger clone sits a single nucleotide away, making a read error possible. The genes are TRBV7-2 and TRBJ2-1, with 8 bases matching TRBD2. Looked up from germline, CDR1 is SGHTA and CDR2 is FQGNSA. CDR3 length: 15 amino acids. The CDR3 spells CASSFRGGVYIEQFF. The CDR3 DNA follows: TGTGCCAGCAGCTTCCGGGGGGGCGTCTACATTGAGCAGTTCTTC.

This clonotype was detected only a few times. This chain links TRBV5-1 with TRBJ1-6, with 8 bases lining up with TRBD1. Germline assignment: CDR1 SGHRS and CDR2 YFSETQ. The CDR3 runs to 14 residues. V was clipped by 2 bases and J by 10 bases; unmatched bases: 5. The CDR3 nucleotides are TGCGCCAGCAGCTTCGACAGGGGTGGATCACCCCTCCACTTT. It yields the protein CASSFDRGGSPLHF.

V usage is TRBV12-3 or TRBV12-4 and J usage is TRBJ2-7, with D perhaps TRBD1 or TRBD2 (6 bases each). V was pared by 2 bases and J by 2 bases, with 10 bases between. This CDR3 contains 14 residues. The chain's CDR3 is CASSLLGGPYEQYF. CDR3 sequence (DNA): TGTGCCAGCAGTTTACTAGGGGGGCCCTACGAGCAGTACTTC.

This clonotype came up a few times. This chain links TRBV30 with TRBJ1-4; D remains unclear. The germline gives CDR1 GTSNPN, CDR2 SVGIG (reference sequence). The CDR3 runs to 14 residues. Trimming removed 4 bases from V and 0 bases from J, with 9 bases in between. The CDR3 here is CAWKQHATNEKLFF. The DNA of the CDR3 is TGTGCCTGGAAACAACACGCAACTAATGAAAAACTGTTTTTT.

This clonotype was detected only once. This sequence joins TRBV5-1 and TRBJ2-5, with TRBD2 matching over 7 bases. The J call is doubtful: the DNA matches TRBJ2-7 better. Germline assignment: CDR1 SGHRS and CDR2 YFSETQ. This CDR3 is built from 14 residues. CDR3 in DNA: TGCGCCAGCAGCTTGGGGCTAGCGGAATACGAGCAGTACTTC. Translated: CASSLGLAEYEQYF.

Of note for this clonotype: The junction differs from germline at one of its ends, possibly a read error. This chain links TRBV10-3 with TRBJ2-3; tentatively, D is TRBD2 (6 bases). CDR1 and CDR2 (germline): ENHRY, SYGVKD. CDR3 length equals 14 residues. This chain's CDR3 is CATAGRRGTDTQYF. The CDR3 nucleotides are TGTGCCACGGCGGGGAGGCGGGGCACGGATACGCAGTATTTT.

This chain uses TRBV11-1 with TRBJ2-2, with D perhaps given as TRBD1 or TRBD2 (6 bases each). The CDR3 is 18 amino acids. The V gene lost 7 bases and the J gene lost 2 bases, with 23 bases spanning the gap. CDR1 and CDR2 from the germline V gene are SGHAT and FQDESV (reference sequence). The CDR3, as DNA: TGTGCCAGCATCCAACCGACCGGGGGCCGAATTAACACCGGGGAGCTGTTTTTT. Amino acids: CASIQPTGGRINTGELFF.

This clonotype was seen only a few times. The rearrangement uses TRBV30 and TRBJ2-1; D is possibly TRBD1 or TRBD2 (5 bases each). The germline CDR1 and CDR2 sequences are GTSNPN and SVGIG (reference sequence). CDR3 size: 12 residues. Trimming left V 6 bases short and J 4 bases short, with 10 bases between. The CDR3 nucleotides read TGTGCCTGCGGGAAGGGGTACAATGAGCAGTTCTTC. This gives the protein CACGKGYNEQFF.

The CDR3 loop reads CASSPEGRSGSNQPQHF. The CDR3 DNA reads as TGTGCCAGCAGCCCAGAAGGGAGAAGTGGTAGCAATCAGCCCCAGCATTTT. The chain links TRBV21-1 to TRBJ1-5. TRBV21-1 is a known pseudogene. The CDR3 sequence is 17 residues long.

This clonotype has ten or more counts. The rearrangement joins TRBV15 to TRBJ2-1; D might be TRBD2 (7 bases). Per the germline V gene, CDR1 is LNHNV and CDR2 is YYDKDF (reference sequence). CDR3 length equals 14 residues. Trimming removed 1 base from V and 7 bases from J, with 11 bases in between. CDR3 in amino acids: CATSRAGGQNEQFF. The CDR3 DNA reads TGTGCCACCAGCAGAGCGGGGGGCCAGAATGAGCAGTTCTTC.

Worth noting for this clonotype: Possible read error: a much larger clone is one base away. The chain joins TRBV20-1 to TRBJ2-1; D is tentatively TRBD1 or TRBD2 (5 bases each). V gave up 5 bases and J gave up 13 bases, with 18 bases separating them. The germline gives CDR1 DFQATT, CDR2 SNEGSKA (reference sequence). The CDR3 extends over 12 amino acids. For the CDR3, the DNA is TGCAGTGCTTCGGACCCCGTAGGGACCCAGTTCTTC. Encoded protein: CSASDPVGTQFF.

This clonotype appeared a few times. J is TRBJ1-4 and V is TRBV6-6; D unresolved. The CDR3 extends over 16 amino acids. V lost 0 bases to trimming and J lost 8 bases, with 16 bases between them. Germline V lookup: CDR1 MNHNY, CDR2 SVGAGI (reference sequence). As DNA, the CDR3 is TGTGCCAGCAGTTACTCCGTGACCAAGATGGGGGAAAAACTGTTTTTT. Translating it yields CASSYSVTKMGEKLFF.

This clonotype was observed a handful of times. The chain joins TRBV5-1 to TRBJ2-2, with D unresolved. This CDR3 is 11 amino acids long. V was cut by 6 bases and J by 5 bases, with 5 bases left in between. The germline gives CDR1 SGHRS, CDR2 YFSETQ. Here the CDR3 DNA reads TGCGCCAGCACCGAAACCGGGGAGCTGTTTTTT. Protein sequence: CASTETGELFF. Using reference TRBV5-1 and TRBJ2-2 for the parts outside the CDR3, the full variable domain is KAGVTQTPRYLIKTRGQQVTLSCSPISGHRSVSWYQQTPGQGLQFLFEYFSETQRNKGNFPGRFSGRQFSNSRSEMNVSTLELGDSALYLCASTETGELFFGEGSRLTVL.

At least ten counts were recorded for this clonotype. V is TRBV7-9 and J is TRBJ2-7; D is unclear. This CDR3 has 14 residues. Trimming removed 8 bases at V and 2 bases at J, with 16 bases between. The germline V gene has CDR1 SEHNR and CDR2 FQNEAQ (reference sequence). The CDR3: CASGPISSAYEQYF. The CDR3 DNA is TGTGCCAGCGGCCCCATTTCCTCGGCCTACGAGCAGTACTTC.

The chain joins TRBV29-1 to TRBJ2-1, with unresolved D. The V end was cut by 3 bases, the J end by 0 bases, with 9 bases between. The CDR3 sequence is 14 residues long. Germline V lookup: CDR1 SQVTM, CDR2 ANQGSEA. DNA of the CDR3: TGCAGCGTTGACAGGTCCAGCTCCTACAATGAGCAGTTCTTC. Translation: CSVDRSSSYNEQFF.

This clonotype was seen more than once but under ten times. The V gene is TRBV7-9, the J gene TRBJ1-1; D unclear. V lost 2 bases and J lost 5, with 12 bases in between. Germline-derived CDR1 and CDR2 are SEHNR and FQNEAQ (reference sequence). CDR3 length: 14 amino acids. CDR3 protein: CASSLRSWDTEAFF. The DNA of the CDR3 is TGTGCCAGCAGCTTACGATCTTGGGATACTGAAGCTTTCTTT. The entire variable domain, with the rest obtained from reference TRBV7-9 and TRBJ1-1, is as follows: DTGVSQNPRHKITKRGQNVTFRCDPISEHNRLYWYRQTLGQGPEFLTYFQNEAQLEKSRLLSDRFSAERPKGSFSTLEIQRTEQGDSAMYLCASSLRSWDTEAFFGQGTRLTVV.

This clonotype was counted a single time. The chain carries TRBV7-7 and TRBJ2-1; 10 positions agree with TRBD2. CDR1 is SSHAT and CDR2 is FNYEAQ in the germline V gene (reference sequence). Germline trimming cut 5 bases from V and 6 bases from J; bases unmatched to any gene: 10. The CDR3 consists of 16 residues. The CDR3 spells CASSPIGLAVSNEQFF. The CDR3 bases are TGTGCCAGCAGCCCGATCGGACTAGCGGTGTCCAATGAGCAGTTCTTC.

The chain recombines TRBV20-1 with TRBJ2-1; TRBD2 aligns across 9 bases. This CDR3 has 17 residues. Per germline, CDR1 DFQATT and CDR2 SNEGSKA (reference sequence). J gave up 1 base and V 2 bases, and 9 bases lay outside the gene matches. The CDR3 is CSARWGGGAGSYNEQFF. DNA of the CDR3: TGCAGTGCTAGATGGGGCGGGGGGGCTGGGTCCTACAATGAGCAGTTCTTC.

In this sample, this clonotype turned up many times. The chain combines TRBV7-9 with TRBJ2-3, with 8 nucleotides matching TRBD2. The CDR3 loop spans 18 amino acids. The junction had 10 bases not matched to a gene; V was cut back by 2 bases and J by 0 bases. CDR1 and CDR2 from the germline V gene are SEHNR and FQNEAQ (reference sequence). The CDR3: CASSLPPGGGISTDTQYF. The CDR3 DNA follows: TGTGCCAGCAGCTTACCCCCTGGCGGGGGGATTAGCACAGATACGCAGTATTTT.

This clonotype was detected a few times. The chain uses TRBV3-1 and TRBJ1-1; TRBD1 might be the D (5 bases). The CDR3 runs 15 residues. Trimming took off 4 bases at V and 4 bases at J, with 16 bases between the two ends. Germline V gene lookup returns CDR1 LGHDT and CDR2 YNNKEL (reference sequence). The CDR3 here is CASSRTDSGGTEAFF. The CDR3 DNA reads TGTGCCAGCAGCCGAACGGACTCTGGGGGCACTGAAGCTTTCTTT.

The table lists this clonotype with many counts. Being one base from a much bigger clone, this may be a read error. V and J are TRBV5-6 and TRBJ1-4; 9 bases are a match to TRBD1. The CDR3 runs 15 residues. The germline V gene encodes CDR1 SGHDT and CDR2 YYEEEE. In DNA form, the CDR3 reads TGTGCCAGCAGCTTGGTTGACAGGGGGGATGAAAAACGGTTTTTT. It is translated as CASSLVDRGDEKRFF.

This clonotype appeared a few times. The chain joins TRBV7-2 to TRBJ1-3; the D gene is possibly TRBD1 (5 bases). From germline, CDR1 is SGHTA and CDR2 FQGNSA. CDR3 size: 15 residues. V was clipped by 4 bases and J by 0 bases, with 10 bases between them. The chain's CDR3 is CASSSTGSSGNTIYF. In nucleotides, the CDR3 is TGTGCCAGCAGCTCTACAGGAAGCTCTGGAAACACCATATATTTT.